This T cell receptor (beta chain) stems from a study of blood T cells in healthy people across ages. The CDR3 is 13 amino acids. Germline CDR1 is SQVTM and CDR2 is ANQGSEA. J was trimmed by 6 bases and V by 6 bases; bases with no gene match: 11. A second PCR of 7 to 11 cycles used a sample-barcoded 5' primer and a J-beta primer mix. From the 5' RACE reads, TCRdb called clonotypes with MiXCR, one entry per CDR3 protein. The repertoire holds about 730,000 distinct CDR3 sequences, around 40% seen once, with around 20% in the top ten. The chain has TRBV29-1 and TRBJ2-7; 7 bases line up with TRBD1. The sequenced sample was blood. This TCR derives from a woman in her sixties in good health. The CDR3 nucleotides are TGCAGCGTACAAGGGGGCGTAGGGGGCGAGCAGTACTTC. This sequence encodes CSVQGGVGGEQYF.